These T cell receptor beta chains were read from a single sample in a study of long-term antiretroviral therapy in people with HIV. TCRdb keeps only in-frame clones here, not all; method: immunoSEQ multiplex PCR. The profile shows some 26,000 clones, under 80% of them singletons. The material was unsorted PBMCs, obtained 1.1 years before starting antiretroviral therapy. The receptor set was obtained from a middle-aged woman with HIV. CDR3s include the opening cysteine and the closing phenylalanine or tryptophan. Fields, in order: CDR3 length, V gene, D gene, CDR3 protein. A D gene is named only where the DNA matches it firmly.

CDR3 length: 16
V gene: TRBV30
D gene: -
CDR3 protein: CAWIAGLVVLNTEAFF

CDR3 length: 14
V gene: TRBV25-1
D gene: TRBD1
CDR3 protein: CASSPDRYQETQYF

CDR3 length: 16
V gene: TRBV5-1
D gene: -
CDR3 protein: CASSPLAGPSGNTIYF

CDR3 length: 11
V gene: TRBV7-9
D gene: -
CDR3 protein: CASSSRETQYF

CDR3 length: 19
V gene: TRBV4-2
D gene: TRBD2
CDR3 protein: CASSQDRAGSGAWKETQYF

CDR3 length: 13
V gene: TRBV7-2
D gene: TRBD2
CDR3 protein: CASGLASGYEQYF

CDR3 length: 13
V gene: TRBV6-6
D gene: -
CDR3 protein: CASSYLPSYEQYF

CDR3 length: 15
V gene: TRBV10-3
D gene: -
CDR3 protein: CAISAREPATTEAFF

CDR3 length: 14
V gene: TRBV7-2
D gene: -
CDR3 protein: CASSFNLRNTEAFF

CDR3 length: 12
V gene: TRBV7-2
D gene: -
CDR3 protein: CASNSNTNTIYF

CDR3 length: 13
V gene: TRBV11-2
D gene: -
CDR3 protein: CASSLHYNSPLHF

CDR3 length: 17
V gene: TRBV5-1
D gene: -
CDR3 protein: CASSSVRSTNAYNEQFF

CDR3 length: 13
V gene: TRBV5-6
D gene: -
CDR3 protein: CASSLDTGLELFF

CDR3 length: 15
V gene: TRBV6-1
D gene: -
CDR3 protein: CASSVKGGGNQPQHF

CDR3 length: 15
V gene: TRBV6-6
D gene: -
CDR3 protein: CASSYDQWRRETQYF

CDR3 length: 15
V gene: TRBV11-2
D gene: -
CDR3 protein: CASSLGRNLKNIQYF

CDR3 length: 16
V gene: TRBV7-2
D gene: -
CDR3 protein: CASSVRQGGGYYEQYF

CDR3 length: 14
V gene: TRBV5-1
D gene: -
CDR3 protein: CASSLTGSQETQYF

CDR3 length: 15
V gene: TRBV6-5
D gene: TRBD2
CDR3 protein: CASSPRGGSRETQYF

CDR3 length: 17
V gene: TRBV4-3
D gene: TRBD1
CDR3 protein: CASSQGTGVPLNEKLFF

CDR3 length: 13
V gene: TRBV7-7
D gene: -
CDR3 protein: CASSLGATNEQFF

CDR3 length: 12
V gene: TRBV29-1
D gene: -
CDR3 protein: CSVRQMNTEAFF

CDR3 length: 12
V gene: TRBV27
D gene: -
CDR3 protein: CASSAYADTQYF

CDR3 length: 12
V gene: TRBV18
D gene: -
CDR3 protein: CASSPLGDGAFF

CDR3 length: 16
V gene: TRBV4-1
D gene: -
CDR3 protein: CASSQDPFGRGNEQFF

CDR3 length: 13
V gene: TRBV19
D gene: -
CDR3 protein: CASEGGRNEKLFF

CDR3 length: 16
V gene: TRBV13
D gene: TRBD1
CDR3 protein: CASSFIKDRMVNEQFF

CDR3 length: 14
V gene: TRBV11-3
D gene: -
CDR3 protein: CASSLAGDNQPQHF

CDR3 length: 12
V gene: TRBV30
D gene: TRBD1
CDR3 protein: CAWSTTDRDLHF

CDR3 length: 18
V gene: TRBV14
D gene: -
CDR3 protein: CASSPPGGPHHMNTEAFF

CDR3 length: 15
V gene: TRBV11-3
D gene: TRBD2
CDR3 protein: CASSLVAGGVDEQFF

CDR3 length: 14
V gene: TRBV7-6
D gene: -
CDR3 protein: CASSQGTVDYGYTF

CDR3 length: 14
V gene: TRBV5-6
D gene: -
CDR3 protein: CASSLEGGSYGYTF

CDR3 length: 14
V gene: TRBV5-1
D gene: TRBD2
CDR3 protein: CASSLVPGGYEQYF

CDR3 length: 16
V gene: TRBV7-2
D gene: TRBD1
CDR3 protein: CASSLVGGRGLTEAFF

CDR3 length: 11
V gene: TRBV10-2
D gene: -
CDR3 protein: CASNDLVTAFF

CDR3 length: 15
V gene: TRBV5-4
D gene: TRBD2
CDR3 protein: CASSSGTSSYYEQYF

CDR3 length: 19
V gene: TRBV14
D gene: TRBD2
CDR3 protein: CASSQGGAGLAGNPYEQYF

CDR3 length: 16
V gene: TRBV11-2
D gene: TRBD1
CDR3 protein: CASSGQRGQYNSPLHF

CDR3 length: 14
V gene: TRBV5-1
D gene: -
CDR3 protein: CASSIGNVGDEQFF

CDR3 length: 14
V gene: TRBV29-1
D gene: TRBD2
CDR3 protein: CSVEDHGGGNIQYF

CDR3 length: 17
V gene: TRBV6-1
D gene: -
CDR3 protein: CASSEVGLRPSTDTQYF

CDR3 length: 15
V gene: TRBV7-6
D gene: TRBD2
CDR3 protein: CASSARGLAGDEQYF

CDR3 length: 14
V gene: TRBV18
D gene: -
CDR3 protein: CASSRSEAGDPQYF

CDR3 length: 11
V gene: TRBV27
D gene: -
CDR3 protein: CASRLTDTQYF